This T cell receptor (beta chain) came from a study of CD8 T cells in Susac syndrome. Reverse transcription of 0.5 to 1 ug RNA was performed with random hexamers. By means of immunoSEQ multiplex PCR, TCR beta CDR3 spanning 54 Vbeta and 13 Jbeta underwent amplification. A single record per CDR3 protein comes from TCRdb applying MiXCR to the immunoSEQ multiplex PCR reads. The data hold 250,000 to 300,000 distinct CDR3 sequences, with around 84% observed a single time. The CDR3 extends over 14 amino acids. J gave up 1 base and V 4 bases, and 2 bases lay outside the gene matches. The germline V gene encodes CDR1 DFQATT and CDR2 SNEGSKA (reference sequence). The authors carried out high-throughput sequencing of TCR beta. They applied it to CD8+ and CD4+ T cells obtained from blood. The TEMRA cells underwent FACS enrichment, while the CD8+ and CD4+ T cells underwent negative isolation.

This TCR was sampled from a human donor with multiple sclerosis. V is TRBV20-1 and J is TRBJ1-2; 11 bases match TRBD1. The sample taken for sequencing was CD8+ T cells from PBMCs. CDR3 DNA sequence: TGCAGTGCTATGGGACAGGGGGATAACTATGGCTACACCTTC. As protein: CSAMGQGDNYGYTF.